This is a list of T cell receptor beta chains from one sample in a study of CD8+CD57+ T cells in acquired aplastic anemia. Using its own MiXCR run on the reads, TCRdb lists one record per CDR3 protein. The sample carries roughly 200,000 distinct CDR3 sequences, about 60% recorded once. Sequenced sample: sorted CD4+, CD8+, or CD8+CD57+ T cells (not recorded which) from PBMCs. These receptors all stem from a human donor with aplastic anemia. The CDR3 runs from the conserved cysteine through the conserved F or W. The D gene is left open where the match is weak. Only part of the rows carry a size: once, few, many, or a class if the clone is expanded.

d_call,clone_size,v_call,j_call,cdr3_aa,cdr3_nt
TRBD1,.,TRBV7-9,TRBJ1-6,CASSRQGGSPLHF,TGTGCCAGCAGCAGACAGGGCGGTTCACCCCTCCACTTT
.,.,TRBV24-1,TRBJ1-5,CATSDSRYQPQHF,TGTGCCACCAGTGATTCCCGTTATCAGCCCCAGCATTTT
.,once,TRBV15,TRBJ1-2,CATSSLVGDGYTF,TGTGCCACCAGCAGCTTGGTCGGGGATGGCTACACCTTC
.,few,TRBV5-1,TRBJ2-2,CASSLPGGYTGELFF,TGCGCCAGCAGCTTACCTGGGGGGTACACCGGGGAGCTGTTTTTT
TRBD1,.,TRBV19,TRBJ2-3,CARGRGGQGVGTDTQYF,TGTGCCAGAGGGAGGGGGGGACAGGGGGTAGGCACAGATACGCAGTATTTT
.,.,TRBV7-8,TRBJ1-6,CASSLALETANSPLHF,TGTGCCAGCAGCTTAGCGCTTGAGACAGCAAATTCACCCCTCCACTTT
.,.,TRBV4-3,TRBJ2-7,CASSQSVSSYEQYF,TGCGCCAGCAGCCAGTCGGTGAGCTCCTACGAGCAGTACTTC
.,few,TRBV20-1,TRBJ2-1,CSASPVGQQSYNEQFF,TGCAGTGCTAGTCCGGTAGGTCAGCAGTCTTACAATGAGCAGTTCTTC
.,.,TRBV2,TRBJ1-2,CASLGGTQSDTF,TGTGCCAGTCTAGGCGGGACCCAAAGCGACACCTTC
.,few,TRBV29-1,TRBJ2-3,CSVERGADTQYF,TGCAGCGTTGAAAGGGGTGCAGATACGCAGTATTTT
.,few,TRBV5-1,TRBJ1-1,CASSEEVNTEAFF,TGCGCCAGCAGCGAAGAGGTGAACACTGAAGCTTTCTTT
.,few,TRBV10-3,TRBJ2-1,CAISESRGTEQFF,TGTGCCATCAGTGAGTCTCGAGGGACTGAGCAGTTCTTC
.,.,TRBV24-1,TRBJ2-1,CATSDSEASSYNEQFF,TGTGCCACCAGTGACAGTGAGGCTAGCTCCTACAATGAGCAGTTCTTC